The 28 T cell receptor beta chains below were found in one sample sequenced in a study of T cells in Graves' hyperthyroidism and ophthalmopathy. Amplification of TCR beta CDR3 regions used RNA as the template. HTBI primers were the set used in a first-round RT-PCR of the TCR CDR3. TCRdb used MiXCR to reprocess the multiplex PCR reads, holding one entry per CDR3 protein. The data show around 360,000 distinct CDR3 sequences, roughly 15% seen once. The sequencing sample was made of blood. The receptors originated from a woman aged 60-75 years with Graves' ophthalmopathy.

This clonotype was detected ten times or more. The V call is TRBV7-9, the J call TRBJ2-7, with D possibly matching TRBD2 (5 bases). Trimming stripped 4 bases from V and 4 bases from J, with 14 bases between. Germline V CDR1 and CDR2: SEHNR, FQNEAQ (reference sequence). The CDR3 has 14 residues. The CDR3 region is CASSSSGMKYEQYF. The CDR3 DNA follows: TGTGCCAGCAGCTCATCCGGGATGAAGTACGAGCAGTACTTC.

V is TRBV20-1 and J is TRBJ2-7; no clear D. Germline CDR1 is DFQATT and CDR2 is SNEGSKA (reference sequence). The CDR3 contains 12 residues. Trimming took 1 base from V and 4 from J, leaving 8 bases between them. CDR3 bases: TGCAGTGCTAGAGGGGAAGGGTACGAGCAGTACTTC. Translation gives CSARGEGYEQYF.

This clonotype was found many times. This chain connects TRBV7-8 to TRBJ2-6; D gene ambiguous. Trimming removed 4 bases at V and 1 base at J, with 5 bases between. CDR3 length: 14 residues. Germline loops: CDR1 SGHVS, CDR2 FQNEAQ. The CDR3 coding sequence is TGTGCCAGCAGCTCGCGATCTGGGGCCAACGTCCTGACTTTC. This codes for CASSSRSGANVLTF.

This clonotype showed up many times. This sequence joins TRBV20-1 and TRBJ2-3; TRBD1 aligns across 8 bases. The length of the CDR3 is 14 residues. Trimming cost V 0 bases and J 4 bases; bases outside gene matches: 3. CDR1 DFQATT and CDR2 SNEGSKA come from the germline V gene (reference sequence). The CDR3, as DNA: TGCAGTGCTAGAGACCGCAGGGGGCCAGATACGCAGTATTTT. As protein: CSARDRRGPDTQYF.

The V call is TRBV6-1, the J call TRBJ2-7; TRBD1 matches 10 bases. Germline V gene sequence: CDR1 MNHNS, CDR2 SASEGT. V lost 6 bases, J lost 2 bases, and 10 bases stayed unmatched. The CDR3 runs 16 residues. The CDR3 spells CASRETGGYHPYEQYF. Here the CDR3 DNA reads TGTGCCAGCAGGGAGACAGGGGGCTATCACCCCTACGAGCAGTACTTC.

This clonotype occurred a few times. Being one base from a much bigger clone, this may be a read error. The chain recombines TRBV28 with TRBJ2-1; TRBD2 matches 8 bases. CDR1 is MDHEN, CDR2 SYDVKM, per germline. CDR3 length equals 15 residues. Written as DNA, the CDR3 is TGTGCCAGCAGTTTACCTGTGAGCGGGGGAAATGGGCAGTTCTTC. Translating it yields CASSLPVSGGNGQFF.

In this sample, this clonotype turned up many times. The rearrangement uses TRBV6-2 or TRBV6-3 and TRBJ2-1, with D tentatively TRBD1 or TRBD2 (5 bases each). Germline-derived CDR1 and CDR2 are MNHEY and SVGEGT. CDR3 length equals 13 residues. The ends were cut back, 5 bases at V and 9 bases at J, with 14 bases in the middle. CDR3 sequence: CASSPGTGFEQFF. CDR3 DNA: TGTGCCAGCAGTCCCGGGACGGGATTTGAGCAGTTCTTC.

This clonotype was observed a few times. This chain uses TRBV6-1 with TRBJ1-5; D unresolved. This CDR3 comprises 15 residues. In germline, CDR1 is MNHNS, CDR2 SASEGT. Trimming cost V 4 bases and J 4 bases, with 14 bases left between them. The CDR3 bases are TGTGCCAGCAGTGTGGTAACCACCTCAAATCAGCCCCAGCATTTT. Amino acids: CASSVVTTSNQPQHF.

This clonotype came up many times. This chain connects TRBV2 to TRBJ2-1; 7 nucleotides align to TRBD2. Trimming cost V 6 bases and J 0 bases; bases outside gene matches: 5. Per the germline V gene, CDR1 is SNHLY and CDR2 is FYNNEI. The CDR3 loop spans 15 amino acids. For the CDR3, the DNA is TGTGCCAGCAGCACTAGCGCTTACTCCTACAATGAGCAGTTCTTC. Its translation: CASSTSAYSYNEQFF.

Note on this clonotype: An end of the junction differs from the germline gene, which may be a read error. For the CDR3, the DNA is TGCGCCAGCAGTTTGGGGGTGTCCTACAATGAGCAGTTCTTC. It specifies CASSLGVSYNEQFF. J is TRBJ2-1 and V is TRBV5-1, with D perhaps assigned TRBD1 or TRBD2 (5 bases each). The germline gives CDR1 SGHRS, CDR2 YFSETQ. CDR3 size: 14 residues.

The chain carries TRBV19 and TRBJ2-3; 7 nucleotides agree with TRBD1. CDR1 and CDR2 from the germline V gene are LNHDA and SQIVND (reference sequence). After removal of 6 bases from V and 1 base from J, the junction contained 7 bases not matched to a gene. The CDR3 runs to 15 residues. The CDR3: CASRLADRRTDTQYF. The DNA of the CDR3 is TGTGCCAGTAGATTGGCGGACAGGCGCACAGATACGCAGTATTTT.

This clonotype was observed at least ten times. This chain connects TRBV11-3 to TRBJ2-5, with D perhaps TRBD2 (6 bases). This CDR3 comprises 14 residues. Germline lookup yields CDR1 SGHNT and CDR2 YENEEA. V lost 1 base and J lost 1, with 7 bases in between. The CDR3 region has the DNA TGTGCCAGCAGCTTAGGCGGGGCCCAAGAGACCCAGTACTTC. Translating gives CASSLGGAQETQYF.

This clonotype was counted many times. V and J are TRBV12-3 or TRBV12-4 and TRBJ2-5, with D perhaps matching TRBD2 (5 bases). The V end lost 7 bases, the J end lost 5 bases, and 17 bases lay between the germline ends. This CDR3 spans 14 amino acids. CDR3 protein: CASTRTGGQETQYF. The CDR3 coding sequence is TGTGCCAGCACCCGGACCGGCGGGCAGGAGACCCAGTACTTC.

The sample holds a few counts of this clonotype. This chain uses TRBV20-1 with TRBJ1-1; D remains ambiguous. V lost 1 base and J lost 0, with 9 bases in between. Per the germline V gene, CDR1 is DFQATT and CDR2 is SNEGSKA (reference sequence). The CDR3 runs to 14 residues. For the CDR3, the DNA is TGCAGTGCTAGAGTAGTAACCATGAACACTGAAGCTTTCTTT. Amino acid sequence: CSARVVTMNTEAFF.

In this sample, this clonotype turned up many times. This chain connects TRBV11-2 to TRBJ1-1, with a tentative D call TRBD1 (5 bases). Germline V gene data show CDR1 as SGHAT and CDR2 as FQNNGV. Trimming pared 6 bases from V and 3 bases from J, leaving 11 bases between. This CDR3 has 13 residues. CDR3 nucleotides: TGTGCCAGCAGGGACACGGCAGACACTGAAGCTTTCTTT. It yields the protein CASRDTADTEAFF.

V usage is TRBV12-3 or TRBV12-4 and J usage is TRBJ1-4; D is unresolved. Trimming stripped 3 bases from V and 8 bases from J, with 16 bases between. The CDR3 has 15 amino acids. DNA for the CDR3: TGTGCCAGCAGTTTGGGCGGTCGGCTTGGGGAAAAACTGTTTTTT. Residues: CASSLGGRLGEKLFF.

V gene TRBV20-1 combines with J gene TRBJ1-5; D perhaps matches TRBD1 (5 bases). The CDR3 has 18 residues. V shed 2 bases and J shed 1 base, with 21 bases lying between them. Germline V gene lookup returns CDR1 DFQATT and CDR2 SNEGSKA (reference sequence). CDR3 loop: CSARPTGMGGLSNQPQHF. CDR3 coding DNA: TGCAGTGCTAGACCCACCGGGATGGGGGGACTGAGCAATCAGCCCCAGCATTTT.

Comments on this clonotype: This clone may be a read error of a much larger clone one base away. This chain connects TRBV12-3 or TRBV12-4 to TRBJ1-4, with 7 bases aligning to TRBD1. The CDR3 has 14 amino acids. Trimming removed 7 bases from V and 3 bases from J; junction bases left unmatched: 5. CDR3 amino acids: CASTPGTANEKLFF. The CDR3, as DNA: TGTGCCAGCACCCCCGGGACAGCTAATGAAAAACTGTTTTTT.

V and J are TRBV7-9 and TRBJ2-6, with 7 bases identical to TRBD1. V gave up 5 bases and J gave up 0 bases; unmatched junction bases: 4. The CDR3 has 16 amino acids. Germline lookup yields CDR1 SEHNR and CDR2 FQNEAQ (reference sequence). CDR3 sequence: CASSQRQGSGANVLTF. The CDR3 coding sequence is TGTGCCAGCAGCCAGAGACAGGGCTCTGGGGCCAACGTCCTGACTTTC.

This clonotype appeared a few times. The chain carries TRBV20-1 and TRBJ2-2, with 9 bases fitting TRBD1. The CDR3 sequence is 17 residues long. J gave up 4 bases and V 2 bases, and 11 bases lay outside the gene matches. The germline V gene encodes CDR1 DFQATT and CDR2 SNEGSKA (reference sequence). The DNA for the CDR3 is TGCAGTGCTAGACCTACAGGGGGCCCACCAGGCACCGGGGAGCTGTTTTTT. It specifies CSARPTGGPPGTGELFF.

The chain links TRBV30 to TRBJ2-6, with D perhaps TRBD2 (5 bases). V gave up 0 bases and J gave up 1 base, with 7 bases separating them. Germline CDR1 reads GTSNPN; CDR2 reads SVGIG (reference sequence). The CDR3 totals 15 residues. DNA of the CDR3: TGTGCCTGGAGTGTAGCGGCTTCTGGGGCCAACGTCCTGACTTTC. This codes for CAWSVAASGANVLTF.

About this clonotype itself: A read error is possible here, since a much larger clone lies one base away. The chain links TRBV6-1 to TRBJ2-5; TRBD2 is a possible D gene (8 bases). Germline loops: CDR1 MNHNS, CDR2 SASEGT. This CDR3 is built from 13 residues. The DNA of the CDR3 is TGTGCCACCGGACAGGCGGGGGGAGAGACCCGGTACTTC. Its translation: CATGQAGGETRYF.

This clonotype occurred a few times. This may be a read error, as it is one base from a much larger clone. This chain uses TRBV5-1 with TRBJ2-7; 10 bases align to TRBD1. Germline values: CDR1 SGHRS, CDR2 YFSETQ. The CDR3 extends over 15 amino acids. CDR3 sequence reads: CTSSLAGTGAYEQYF. The DNA for the CDR3 is TGCACCAGCAGCTTGGCCGGGACAGGGGCCTACGAGCAGTACTTC.

This clonotype was observed many times. The CDR3 sequence is CASSLAAGGEHNEQFF. Here the CDR3 DNA reads TGTGCCAGCAGCTTAGCAGCAGGGGGCGAACACAATGAGCAGTTCTTC. The chain couples TRBV7-9 to TRBJ2-1; 8 bases map to TRBD1. CDR1 is SEHNR and CDR2 is FQNEAQ in the germline V gene (reference sequence). V shed 0 bases and J 5 bases; nucleotides not matched to a gene: 6. This CDR3 spans 16 amino acids.

The CDR3 protein is CASTTPQGLSYEQYF. The CDR3 DNA is TGTGCCAGCACCACCCCTCAGGGGCTCTCCTACGAGCAGTACTTC. The chain employs TRBV28 and TRBJ2-7; the D gene is possibly TRBD1 (6 bases). The germline V gene has CDR1 MDHEN and CDR2 SYDVKM. This CDR3 contains 15 residues. Trimming pared 7 bases from V and 0 bases from J, leaving 16 bases between.

The chain recombines TRBV19 with TRBJ1-1; D is unclear. Germline CDR1 reads LNHDA; CDR2 reads SQIVND (reference sequence). V dropped 6 bases and J dropped 4 bases, with 18 bases sitting between them. This CDR3 region has 15 residues. CDR3 DNA: TGTGCCAGTAGCCCCCTCGACGGAAGATCCACTGAAGCTTTCTTT. Translated, it gives CASSPLDGRSTEAFF.

Many counts were recorded for this clonotype. The V gene is TRBV27, the J gene TRBJ1-4; unclear D gene. Trimming cost V 0 bases and J 8 bases, with 10 bases left between them. This CDR3 has 14 amino acids. The germline CDR1 and CDR2 sequences are MNHEY and SMNVEV (reference sequence). The CDR3, as DNA: TGTGCCAGCAGTTTATCAGGGTTGGGGGAAAAACTGTTTTTT. Translating it yields CASSLSGLGEKLFF.

This clonotype occurred many times. This chain uses TRBV20-1 with TRBJ2-3; TRBD2 is a possible D gene (6 bases). V lost 6 bases, J lost 0 bases, and 22 bases lay in between. The germline gives CDR1 DFQATT, CDR2 SNEGSKA (reference sequence). The CDR3 is 17 amino acids. DNA of the CDR3: TGCAGTGCACCCCCTTCTAGCGTTAGCGTTAGCACAGATACGCAGTATTTT. Its protein is CSAPPSSVSVSTDTQYF.